These 31 T cell receptor beta chains were sequenced from one sample in a study of CD8 T cells in ankylosing spondylitis. TCRdb called the 5' RACE reads again in MiXCR, with one record for every CDR3 protein. Of roughly 280,000 distinct CDR3 sequences in the sample, 20% are singletons; the top ten hold roughly 8%. The sequencing input was blood, either unsorted or a sorted T cell fraction (not recorded which). Source of these receptors: a male donor with ankylosing spondylitis or in good health (not recorded which).

The chain has TRBV5-1 and TRBJ1-1; 7 bases line up with TRBD1. This CDR3 is built from 16 residues. Germline values: CDR1 SGHRS, CDR2 YFSETQ. The ends lost 4 bases at V and 2 bases at J; junction bases unmatched: 11. CDR3 nucleotides: TGCGCCAGCAGCCCCCGCGGACAGGCAGGAAACACTGAAGCTTTCTTT. Residues: CASSPRGQAGNTEAFF.

There are a few counts of this clonotype. V gene TRBV20-1 combines with J gene TRBJ1-4; 7 positions match TRBD1. This CDR3 contains 18 residues. Germline loops: CDR1 DFQATT, CDR2 SNEGSKA (reference sequence). The V and J ends lost 7 bases and 1 base, in that order; junction bases with no gene match: 18. CDR3 region: CSVEWTGSPVGTNEKLFF. The CDR3 DNA reads TGCAGTGTAGAGTGGACAGGCTCCCCGGTTGGAACTAATGAAAAACTGTTTTTT.

This clonotype was counted between two and nine times. V usage is TRBV2 and J usage is TRBJ2-7; TRBD1 matches at 8 bases. Per the germline V gene, CDR1 is SNHLY and CDR2 is FYNNEI. The junction had 8 bases not matched to a gene; V was cut back by 6 bases and J by 4 bases. The length of the CDR3 is 14 residues. CDR3 sequence: CASSASDRAYEQYV. The CDR3 bases are TGTGCCAGCAGCGCTTCGGACAGGGCGTACGAGCAGTACGTC.

The chain recombines TRBV20-1 with TRBJ2-2, with D perhaps TRBD1 (6 bases). CDR1 is DFQATT and CDR2 is SNEGSKA in the germline V gene (reference sequence). The CDR3 sequence is 13 residues long. The V and J ends lost 4 bases and 8 bases respectively, with 14 bases between them. CDR3 in amino acids: CSATHRVDGELFF. The CDR3 DNA follows: TGCAGTGCTACCCACAGGGTCGATGGGGAGCTGTTTTTT.

The rearrangement links TRBV3-1 to TRBJ1-5, with TRBD1 as a possible D gene (6 bases). The V gene lost 4 bases and the J gene lost 7 bases, with 14 bases spanning the gap. Germline V gene sequence: CDR1 LGHDT, CDR2 YNNKEL (reference sequence). This CDR3 region has 14 residues. The CDR3 here is CASSPRQAHQPQHF. In nucleotides, the CDR3 is TGTGCCAGCAGCCCAAGACAGGCCCACCAGCCCCAGCATTTT.

This chain connects TRBV4-1 to TRBJ1-4; D remains ambiguous. The CDR3 covers 15 residues. The V end was cut by 1 base, the J end by 4 bases, with 10 bases between. Germline-derived CDR1 and CDR2 are MGHRA and YSYEKL. The DNA for the CDR3 is TGCGCCAGCAGCCAAGGTCTACAGATTAATGAAAAACTGTTTTTT. Its protein is CASSQGLQINEKLFF.

V usage is TRBV19 and J usage is TRBJ1-1, with TRBD1 matching over 9 bases. V lost 4 bases to trimming and J lost 5 bases; unmatched junction nucleotides: 5. Germline lookup yields CDR1 LNHDA and CDR2 SQIVND (reference sequence). The CDR3 extends over 14 amino acids. The CDR3 DNA follows: TGTGCCAGTAGTACCACAGGGGGCAGTACTGAAGCTTTCTTT. This codes for CASSTTGGSTEAFF.

The chain links TRBV10-3 to TRBJ1-6; 7 positions match TRBD1. In germline, CDR1 is ENHRY, CDR2 SYGVKD. The V gene end was trimmed by 0 bases and the J gene end by 0 bases; junction bases not matched to a gene: 14. CDR3 length: 21 residues. CDR3 DNA sequence: TGTGCCATCAGTGAGTCGGTGGGACAGATGGGACTCAGCTCCTATAATTCACCCCTCCACTTT. Translation gives CAISESVGQMGLSSYNSPLHF.

The V gene is TRBV28, the J gene TRBJ2-3; D call uncertain. Germline CDR1 is MDHEN and CDR2 is SYDVKM. V was trimmed by 7 bases and J by 4 bases, leaving 9 bases between them. The CDR3 runs 12 residues. The CDR3 reads CASNSGADTQYF. The CDR3 DNA follows: TGTGCCAGCAACAGTGGAGCAGATACGCAGTATTTT.

This clonotype came up a few times. The chain carries TRBV10-3 and TRBJ2-7; D is possibly TRBD1 (6 bases). V lost 8 bases, J lost 2 bases, and 10 bases lay in between. The V gene's germline CDR1 is ENHRY and CDR2 SYGVKD. The CDR3 has 12 residues. CDR3 sequence (DNA): TGTGCCATCGGGACATACCCCTACGAGCAGTACGTC. Translated: CAIGTYPYEQYV.

The genes are TRBV5-1 and TRBJ2-1; 9 bases line up with TRBD1. Germline values: CDR1 SGHRS, CDR2 YFSETQ. V trimming: 4 bases; J trimming: 9 bases; junction bases outside the gene matches: 8. CDR3 length: 14 amino acids. In DNA, the CDR3 is TGCGCCAGCAGCCTGCAGGGACAGGGAAGTGAGCAGTTCTTC. It encodes CASSLQGQGSEQFF.

This clonotype appeared a few times. This chain joins TRBV27 and TRBJ2-3, with TRBD2 matching over 9 bases. The CDR3 totals 15 residues. Germline-derived CDR1 and CDR2 are MNHEY and SMNVEV (reference sequence). Trimming at V came to 5 bases and at J to 5 bases, leaving 8 bases not matched to a gene. The CDR3 spells CASSPVAGAGDTQYF. CDR3 in DNA: TGTGCCAGCAGTCCAGTAGCGGGAGCAGGAGATACGCAGTATTTT.

The V call is TRBV29-1, the J call TRBJ2-5; no firm D call. CDR3 length equals 14 residues. The germline CDR1 and CDR2 sequences are SQVTM and ANQGSEA. V lost 1 base and J lost 2, with 11 bases in between. The DNA for the CDR3 is TGCAGCGTTGAAGGTTGGGTTACTCAAGAGACCCAGTACTTC. This sequence encodes CSVEGWVTQETQYF.

The chain carries TRBV7-3 and TRBJ2-3, with 7 bases fitting TRBD2. The V and J ends lost 5 bases and 1 base, in that order; junction bases with no gene match: 6. Germline V CDR1 and CDR2: SGHTA, FQGTGA. The CDR3 is 15 amino acids. The CDR3 loop reads CASSPTRGGTDTQYF. The CDR3 coding sequence is TGTGCCAGCAGCCCAACCCGGGGGGGCACAGATACGCAGTATTTT.

The V gene is TRBV20-1, the J gene TRBJ2-5, with 8 positions matching TRBD2. CDR3 size: 13 residues. After removal of 5 bases from V and 0 bases from J, the junction contained 2 bases not matched to a gene. The germline V gene has CDR1 DFQATT and CDR2 SNEGSKA (reference sequence). The CDR3 DNA reads as TGCAGTGCTCGTAGCGGGAACCAAGAGACCCAGTACTTC. It encodes CSARSGNQETQYF.

This sequence joins TRBV9 and TRBJ1-2; a possible D gene is TRBD1 (5 bases). Germline V gives CDR1 SGDLS, CDR2 YYNGEE. Trimming took 0 bases from V and 3 from J, leaving 12 bases between them. This CDR3 comprises 15 residues. The CDR3 nucleotides are TGTGCCAGCAGCGTAGGGCAGGGAGAGGACTATGGCTACACCTTC. Translated, it gives CASSVGQGEDYGYTF.

Concerning this clonotype: A read error may produce the germline difference seen at one junction end. This chain links TRBV25-1 with TRBJ1-2, with unresolved D. Germline V gene data show CDR1 as MGHDK and CDR2 as SYGVNS. CDR3 size: 15 residues. CDR3 sequence reads: CASSELGLGNYGYTF. In DNA, the CDR3 is TGTGCCAGCAGTGAATTAGGACTCGGTAACTATGGCTATACCTTC.

This clonotype was detected many times. The chain uses TRBV5-1 and TRBJ1-1; D not resolved. V shed 0 bases and J shed 0 bases, with 9 bases lying between them. This CDR3 region has 15 residues. CDR1 SGHRS and CDR2 YFSETQ come from the germline V gene. The CDR3 DNA is TGCGCCAGCAGCTTGGCGACACTGATGAACACTGAAGCTTTCTTT. This translates into CASSLATLMNTEAFF. The full variable domain, rest sourced from reference TRBV5-1 and TRBJ1-1, is KAGVTQTPRYLIKTRGQQVTLSCSPISGHRSVSWYQQTPGQGLQFLFEYFSETQRNKGNFPGRFSGRQFSNSRSEMNVSTLELGDSALYLCASSLATLMNTEAFFGQGTRLTVV.

Turning to this clonotype: Compared with germline, one end of the junction differs, possibly owing to a read error. The chain couples TRBV5-1 to TRBJ2-3; D perhaps matches TRBD1 (5 bases). Germline lookup yields CDR1 SGHRS and CDR2 YFSETQ. CDR3 length: 18 amino acids. CDR3 DNA sequence: TGCGCCAGCAGCTTGGCGGCCGCTACACGTGGTCTCACAGGTACGCAGTATTTT. Translation gives CASSLAAATRGLTGTQYF.

The V call is TRBV11-2, the J call TRBJ1-4, with D possibly matching TRBD1 (5 bases). Trimming removed 0 bases from V and 3 bases from J, with 20 bases in between. The CDR3 runs to 19 residues. Germline CDR1 reads SGHAT; CDR2 reads FQNNGV. The CDR3 region has the DNA TGTGCCAGCAGCTTAGATCGGGGCGTTGAGGGGCCCGCTAATGAAAAACTGTTTTTT. This sequence encodes CASSLDRGVEGPANEKLFF.

This clonotype was detected only a few times. The rearrangement joins TRBV6-5 to TRBJ2-5; D perhaps matches TRBD1 (5 bases). The CDR3 totals 14 residues. Trimming took off 7 bases at V and 1 base at J, with 13 bases between the two ends. The germline CDR1 and CDR2 sequences are MNHEY and SVGAGI. The CDR3 protein is CASNWNRPQETQYF. CDR3 nucleotides: TGTGCCAGCAATTGGAACAGGCCCCAAGAGACCCAGTACTTC.

The V and J genes are TRBV5-1 and TRBJ2-1; 8 bases are a match to TRBD1. CDR1 SGHRS and CDR2 YFSETQ come from the germline V gene. The CDR3 contains 14 residues. V trimming: 5 bases; J trimming: 7 bases; junction bases outside the gene matches: 8. CDR3 DNA sequence: TGCGCCAGCAGTACAGAGGACAGGGCTAATGAGCAGTTCTTC. This gives the protein CASSTEDRANEQFF.

This clonotype occurred a few times. The chain has TRBV10-3 and TRBJ1-1; 7 bases match TRBD1. Germline V lookup: CDR1 ENHRY, CDR2 SYGVKD. The junction had 6 bases not matched to a gene; V was cut back by 6 bases and J by 2 bases. CDR3 length: 14 residues. DNA of the CDR3: TGTGCCATCAGAGACGGGACAGCAAACACTGAAGCTTTCTTT. Translated, it gives CAIRDGTANTEAFF.

Only a few counts were recorded for this clonotype. This rearrangement joins TRBV12-3 or TRBV12-4 to TRBJ2-7; D is unclear. The CDR3 is 13 amino acids. V lost 6 bases and J lost 4, with 13 bases in between. CDR3 region: CASSFASAYEQYV. DNA for the CDR3: TGTGCCAGCAGCTTCGCAAGCGCGTACGAGCAGTACGTC.

V and J are TRBV5-5 and TRBJ1-5; maybe TRBD1 (5 bases). This CDR3 spans 16 amino acids. Germline V gene lookup returns CDR1 SGHKS and CDR2 YYEKEE (reference sequence). V was clipped by 0 bases and J by 8 bases, with 18 bases between them. CDR3 protein: CASSLAVGAFGEPQHF. The DNA of the CDR3 is TGTGCCAGCAGCTTGGCCGTTGGGGCATTCGGGGAGCCCCAGCATTTT.

In this sample, this clonotype turned up a few times. The chain employs TRBV12-3 or TRBV12-4 and TRBJ2-6; no firm D call. Trimming left V 7 bases short and J 1 base short, with 5 bases between. This CDR3 contains 13 residues. The CDR3 DNA reads as TGTGCCAGCACGCGATCTGGGGCCAACGTCCTGACTTTC. As protein: CASTRSGANVLTF.

This clonotype was counted between two and nine times. The J gene is TRBJ2-1, the V gene TRBV6-1, with 8 bases that match TRBD2. V lost 6 bases, J lost 7 bases, and 2 bases stayed unmatched. This CDR3 is built from 12 residues. Germline V gene lookup returns CDR1 MNHNS and CDR2 SASEGT. In DNA, the CDR3 is TGTGCCAGCAGAGCTAGCGGGAATGAGCAGTTCTTC. It yields the protein CASRASGNEQFF.

This clonotype showed up just a few times. The genes are TRBV7-6 and TRBJ2-5; D possibly uses TRBD1 or TRBD2 (6 bases each). The CDR3 spans 16 residues. Germline V gives CDR1 SGHVS, CDR2 FNYEAQ. The germline V and J ends were trimmed by 2 bases and 2 bases, with 15 bases remaining between them. The CDR3, as DNA: TGTGCCAGCAGCTTAAGCGGGCAGGGGACGCAAGAGACCCAGTACTTC. This sequence encodes CASSLSGQGTQETQYF.

This clonotype occurred a few times. This sequence joins TRBV4-1 and TRBJ1-4; D possibly corresponds to TRBD1 (6 bases). Germline lookup yields CDR1 MGHRA and CDR2 YSYEKL. Trimming shortened V by 1 base and J by 0 bases, and 15 bases separated the two germline ends. CDR3 length: 18 residues. DNA for the CDR3: TGCGCCAGCAGCCAAGGGACAGATTCGATTGCAACTAATGAAAAACTGTTTTTT. This translates into CASSQGTDSIATNEKLFF.

In its sample, this clonotype was seen a few times. This sequence joins TRBV18 and TRBJ2-7, with D perhaps matching TRBD1 or TRBD2 (5 bases each). There are 12 residues in the CDR3. The V end was cut by 4 bases, the J end by 5 bases, with 9 bases between. Germline lookup yields CDR1 KGHSH and CDR2 LQKENI. The CDR3 DNA reads TGTGCCAGCTCACGTGGGGGAAACGAGCAGTACGTC. The encoded protein is CASSRGGNEQYV.

The V gene is TRBV20-1, the J gene TRBJ1-5; a weak D match, TRBD1 (5 bases). The CDR3 runs to 13 residues. The germline V gene encodes CDR1 DFQATT and CDR2 SNEGSKA (reference sequence). The CDR3 loop reads CSAKPGTGQPQHF. In DNA, the CDR3 is TGCAGCGCAAAGCCAGGGACGGGTCAGCCCCAGCATTTT.